The text below deals with one T cell receptor beta chain. The assay was immunoSEQ multiplex PCR, and TCRdb's table has in-frame clones only and misses some. The sample has some 150,000 clones; approximately 91% are singletons. This sample was included in a study of blood T cell repertoires in COVID-19. Overall study: PBMCs, B-cell-depleted T cells, or T cells provided the cDNA or gDNA that made up the material.

The TCR comes from a woman in her 70s with acute or convalescent COVID-19. Sequencing was carried out using peripheral blood.

The CDR3 DNA is TGTGCCACCCAAAACCCCCAAGGACAGTTTAACTATGGCTACACCTTC. This gives the protein CATQNPQGQFNYGYTF. The J gene is TRBJ1-2, the V gene TRBV10-3, with D tentatively TRBD1 (6 bases). Germline V gene sequence: CDR1 ENHRY, CDR2 SYGVKD. This CDR3 is 16 amino acids long. Between the trimmed V and J ends, which lost 10 bases and 1 base, there was a span of 22 bases.